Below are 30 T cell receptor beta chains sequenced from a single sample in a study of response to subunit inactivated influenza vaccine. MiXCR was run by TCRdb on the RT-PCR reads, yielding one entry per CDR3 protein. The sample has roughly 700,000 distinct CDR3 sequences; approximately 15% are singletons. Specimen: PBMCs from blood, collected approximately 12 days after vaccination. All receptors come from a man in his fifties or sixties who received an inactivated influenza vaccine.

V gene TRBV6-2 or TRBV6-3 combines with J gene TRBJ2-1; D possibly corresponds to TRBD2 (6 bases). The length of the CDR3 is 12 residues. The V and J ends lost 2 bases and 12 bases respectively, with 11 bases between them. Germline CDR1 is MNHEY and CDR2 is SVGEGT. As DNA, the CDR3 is TGTGCCAGCAGTTACATCGGGAGAGCGCAGTTCTTC. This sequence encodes CASSYIGRAQFF.

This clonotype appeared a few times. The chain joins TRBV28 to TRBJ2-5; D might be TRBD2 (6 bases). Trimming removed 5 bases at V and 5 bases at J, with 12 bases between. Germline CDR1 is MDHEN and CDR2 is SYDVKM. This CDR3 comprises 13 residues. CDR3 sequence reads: CASSRGLMETQYF. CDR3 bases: TGTGCCAGCAGTCGTGGACTAATGGAGACCCAGTACTTC.

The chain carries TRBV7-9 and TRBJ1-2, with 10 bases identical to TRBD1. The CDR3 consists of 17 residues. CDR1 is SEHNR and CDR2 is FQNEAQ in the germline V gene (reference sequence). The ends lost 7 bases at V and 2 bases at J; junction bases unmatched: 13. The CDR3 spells CASTILPKDRGNYGYTF. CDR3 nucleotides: TGTGCCAGCACCATACTCCCCAAGGACAGGGGGAACTATGGCTACACCTTC.

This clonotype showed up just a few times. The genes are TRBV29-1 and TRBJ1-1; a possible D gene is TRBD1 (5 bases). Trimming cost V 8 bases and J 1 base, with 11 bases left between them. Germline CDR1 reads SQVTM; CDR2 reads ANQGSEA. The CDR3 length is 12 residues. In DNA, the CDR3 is TGCAGCACCCCAACAGGGAACACTGAAGCTTTCTTT. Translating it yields CSTPTGNTEAFF.

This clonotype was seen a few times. In DNA, the CDR3 is TGTGCCAGCAGCCAAGATCAGCAGGGGGGCCAGCCCCAGCATTTT. The encoded protein is CASSQDQQGGQPQHF. V gene TRBV4-2 combines with J gene TRBJ1-5; TRBD1 matches at 7 bases. The V gene's germline CDR1 is LGHNA and CDR2 YNFKEQ. With V trimmed by 0 bases and J by 7 bases, 6 bases remained unmatched. The CDR3 runs 15 residues.

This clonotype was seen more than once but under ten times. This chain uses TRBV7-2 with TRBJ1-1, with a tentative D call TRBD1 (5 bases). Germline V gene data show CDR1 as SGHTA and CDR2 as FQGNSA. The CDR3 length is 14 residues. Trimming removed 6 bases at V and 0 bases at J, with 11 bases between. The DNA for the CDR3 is TGTGCCAGCAGATTTGACAGTCTGAACACTGAAGCTTTCTTT. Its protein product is CASRFDSLNTEAFF.

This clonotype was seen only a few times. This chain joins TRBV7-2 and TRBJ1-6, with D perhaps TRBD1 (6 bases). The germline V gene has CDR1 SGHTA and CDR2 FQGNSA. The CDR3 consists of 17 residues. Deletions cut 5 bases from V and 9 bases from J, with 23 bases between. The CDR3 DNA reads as TGTGCCAGCAGCGCTGTACGGGGGCAAACAAGGAGTTCACCCCTCCACTTT. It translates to CASSAVRGQTRSSPLHF.

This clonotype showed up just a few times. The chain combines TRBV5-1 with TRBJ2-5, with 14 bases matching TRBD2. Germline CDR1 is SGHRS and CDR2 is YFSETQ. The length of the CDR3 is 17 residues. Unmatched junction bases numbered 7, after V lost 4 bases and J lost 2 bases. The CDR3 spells CASSLWTSGRRQETQYF. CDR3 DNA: TGCGCCAGCAGCCTCTGGACTAGCGGGAGGCGTCAAGAGACCCAGTACTTC.

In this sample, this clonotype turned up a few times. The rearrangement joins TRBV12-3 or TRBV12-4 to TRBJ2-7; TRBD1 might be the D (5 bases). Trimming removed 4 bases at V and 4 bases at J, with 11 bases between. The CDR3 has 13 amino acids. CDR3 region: CASSSIGVYEQYF. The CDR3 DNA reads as TGTGCCAGCAGTTCGATAGGGGTTTACGAGCAGTACTTC.

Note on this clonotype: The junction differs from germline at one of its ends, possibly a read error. CDR3 region: CSATRGGSNQPQHF. CDR3 in DNA: TGCAGCGCTACCCGGGGTGGGAGCAATCAGCCCCAGCATTTT. This rearrangement joins TRBV20-1 to TRBJ1-5, with unresolved D. The V gene's germline CDR1 is DFQATT and CDR2 SNEGSKA (reference sequence). The CDR3 is made up of 14 amino acids.

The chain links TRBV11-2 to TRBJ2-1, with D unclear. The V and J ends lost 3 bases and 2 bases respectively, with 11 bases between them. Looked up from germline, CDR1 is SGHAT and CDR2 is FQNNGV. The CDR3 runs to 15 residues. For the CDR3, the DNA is TGTGCCAGCAGCTTGTACCGTAACCCCTACAATGAGCAGTTCTTC. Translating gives CASSLYRNPYNEQFF.

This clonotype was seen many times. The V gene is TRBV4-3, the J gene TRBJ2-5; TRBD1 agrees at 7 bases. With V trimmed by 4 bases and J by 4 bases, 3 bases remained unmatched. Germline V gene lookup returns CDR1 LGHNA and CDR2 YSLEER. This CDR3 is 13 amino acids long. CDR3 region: CASSRQGTETQYF. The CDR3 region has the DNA TGCGCCAGCAGCCGACAGGGTACAGAGACCCAGTACTTC.

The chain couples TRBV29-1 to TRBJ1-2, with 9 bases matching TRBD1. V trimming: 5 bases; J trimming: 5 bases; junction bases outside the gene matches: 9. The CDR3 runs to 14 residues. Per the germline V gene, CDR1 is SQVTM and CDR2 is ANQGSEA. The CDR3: CSVSPDRGGYGYTF. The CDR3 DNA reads TGCAGCGTTTCCCCGGACAGGGGAGGTTATGGCTACACCTTC.

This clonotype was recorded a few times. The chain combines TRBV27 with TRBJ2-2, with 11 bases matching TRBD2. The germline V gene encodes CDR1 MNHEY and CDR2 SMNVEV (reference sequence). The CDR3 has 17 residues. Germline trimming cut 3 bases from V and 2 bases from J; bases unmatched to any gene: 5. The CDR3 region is CASSFVAGGLNTGELFF. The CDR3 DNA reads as TGTGCCAGCAGTTTTGTAGCGGGGGGGCTTAACACCGGGGAGCTGTTTTTT.

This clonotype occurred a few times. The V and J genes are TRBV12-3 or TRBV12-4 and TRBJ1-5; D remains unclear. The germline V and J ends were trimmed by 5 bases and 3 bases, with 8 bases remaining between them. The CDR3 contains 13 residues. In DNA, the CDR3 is TGTGCCAGCAGTCAAAGTTACAATCAGCCCCAGCATTTT. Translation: CASSQSYNQPQHF.

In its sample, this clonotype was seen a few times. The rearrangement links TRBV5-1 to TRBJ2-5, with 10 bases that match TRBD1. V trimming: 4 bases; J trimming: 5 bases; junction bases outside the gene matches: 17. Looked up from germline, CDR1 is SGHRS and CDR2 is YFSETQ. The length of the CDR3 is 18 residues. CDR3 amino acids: CASSGTGQGLALGETQYF. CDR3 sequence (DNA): TGCGCCAGCAGCGGGACGGGACAGGGGCTGGCCTTGGGGGAGACCCAGTACTTC.

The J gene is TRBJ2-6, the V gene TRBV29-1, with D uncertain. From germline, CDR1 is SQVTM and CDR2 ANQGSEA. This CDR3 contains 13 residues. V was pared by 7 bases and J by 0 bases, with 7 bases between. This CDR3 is CSAPDSGANVLTF. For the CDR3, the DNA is TGCAGCGCTCCGGACTCTGGGGCCAACGTCCTGACTTTC.

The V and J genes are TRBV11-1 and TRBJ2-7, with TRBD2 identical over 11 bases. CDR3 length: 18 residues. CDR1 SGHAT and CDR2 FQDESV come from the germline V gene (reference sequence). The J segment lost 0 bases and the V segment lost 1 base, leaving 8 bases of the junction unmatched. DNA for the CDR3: TGTGCCAGCAGCTTAGAGGTTGCTGGACTAGCGGGCTCCTACGAGCAGTACTTC. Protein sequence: CASSLEVAGLAGSYEQYF.

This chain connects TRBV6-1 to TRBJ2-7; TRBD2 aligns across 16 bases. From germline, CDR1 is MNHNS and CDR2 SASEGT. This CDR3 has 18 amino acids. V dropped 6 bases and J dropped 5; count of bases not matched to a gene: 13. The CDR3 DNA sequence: TGTGCCAGCAGCCCCCAACCGGGACTAGCGGGAGGGCCGGACGAGCAGTACTTC. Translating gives CASSPQPGLAGGPDEQYF.

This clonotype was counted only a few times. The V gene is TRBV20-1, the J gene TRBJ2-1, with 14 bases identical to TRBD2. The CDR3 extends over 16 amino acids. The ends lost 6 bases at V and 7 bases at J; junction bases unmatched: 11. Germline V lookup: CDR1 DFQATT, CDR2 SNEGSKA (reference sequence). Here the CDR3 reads CSAFSPGTSGRNEQFF. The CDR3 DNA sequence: TGCAGTGCATTCTCTCCCGGGACTAGCGGGAGAAATGAGCAGTTCTTC.

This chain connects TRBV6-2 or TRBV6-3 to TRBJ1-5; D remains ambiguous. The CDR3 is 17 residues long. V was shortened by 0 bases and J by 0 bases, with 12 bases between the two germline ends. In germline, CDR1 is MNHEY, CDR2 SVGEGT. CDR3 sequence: CASSYSGAGNSNQPQHF. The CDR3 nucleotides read TGTGCCAGCAGTTACTCCGGCGCGGGAAATAGCAATCAGCCCCAGCATTTT.

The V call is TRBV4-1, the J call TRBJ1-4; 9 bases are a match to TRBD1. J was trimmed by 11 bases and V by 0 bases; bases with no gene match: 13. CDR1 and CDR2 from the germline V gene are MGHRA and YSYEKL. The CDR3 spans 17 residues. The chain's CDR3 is CASSQDSVLGQGEKLFF. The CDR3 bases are TGCGCCAGCAGCCAAGATTCGGTCCTGGGACAGGGCGAGAAACTGTTTTTT.

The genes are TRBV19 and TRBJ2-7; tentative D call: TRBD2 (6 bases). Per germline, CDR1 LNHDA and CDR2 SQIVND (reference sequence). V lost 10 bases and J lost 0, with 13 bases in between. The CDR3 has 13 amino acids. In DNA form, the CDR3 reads TGTGCCACCAGCTGGGGGGACTCCTACGAGCAGTACTTC. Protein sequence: CATSWGDSYEQYF.

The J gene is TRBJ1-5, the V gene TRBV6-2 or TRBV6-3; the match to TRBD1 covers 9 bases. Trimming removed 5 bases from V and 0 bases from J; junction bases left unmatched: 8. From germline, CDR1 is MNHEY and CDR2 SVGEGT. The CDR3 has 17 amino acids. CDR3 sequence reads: CASSPDRGSLSNQPQHF. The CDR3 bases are TGTGCCAGCAGTCCCGACAGGGGGTCCCTTAGCAATCAGCCCCAGCATTTT.

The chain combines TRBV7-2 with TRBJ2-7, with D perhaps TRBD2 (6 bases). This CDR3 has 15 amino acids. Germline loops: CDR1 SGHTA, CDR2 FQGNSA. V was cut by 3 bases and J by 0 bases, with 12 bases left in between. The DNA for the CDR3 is TGTGCCAGCAGCTTTGGTAGCGGAACCTCCTACGAGCAGTACTTC. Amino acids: CASSFGSGTSYEQYF. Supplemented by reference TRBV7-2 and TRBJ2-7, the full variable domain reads GAGVSQSPSNKVTEKGKDVELRCDPISGHTALYWYRQSLGQGLEFLIYFQGNSAPDKSGLPSDRFSAERTGGSVSTLTIQRTQQEDSAVYLCASSFGSGTSYEQYFGPGTRLTVT.

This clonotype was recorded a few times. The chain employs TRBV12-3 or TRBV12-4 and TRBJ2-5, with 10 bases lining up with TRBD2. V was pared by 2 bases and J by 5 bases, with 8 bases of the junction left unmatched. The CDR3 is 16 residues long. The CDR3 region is CASSLFASGSWETQYF. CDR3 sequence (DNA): TGTGCCAGCAGTTTATTCGCTAGCGGGAGTTGGGAGACCCAGTACTTC.

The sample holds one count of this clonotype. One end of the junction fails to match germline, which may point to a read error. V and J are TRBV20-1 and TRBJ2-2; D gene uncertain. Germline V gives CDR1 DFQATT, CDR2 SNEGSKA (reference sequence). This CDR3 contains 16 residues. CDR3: CCARDPRNPNTGELFF. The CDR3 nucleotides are TGCTGTGCTAGAGATCCCAGAAATCCGAACACCGGGGAGCTGTTTTTT.

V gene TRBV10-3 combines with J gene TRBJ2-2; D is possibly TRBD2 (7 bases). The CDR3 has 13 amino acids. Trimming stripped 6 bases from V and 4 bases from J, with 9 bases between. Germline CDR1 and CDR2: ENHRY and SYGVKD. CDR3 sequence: CAIRGGATGELFF. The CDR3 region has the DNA TGTGCCATCAGGGGGGGGGCCACCGGGGAGCTGTTTTTT.

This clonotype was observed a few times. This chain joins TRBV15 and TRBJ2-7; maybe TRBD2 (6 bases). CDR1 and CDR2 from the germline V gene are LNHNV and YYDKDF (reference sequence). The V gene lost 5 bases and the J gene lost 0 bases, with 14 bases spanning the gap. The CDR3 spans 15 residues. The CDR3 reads CATSLGRESSYEQYF. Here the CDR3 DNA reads TGTGCCACCAGCCTTGGACGGGAGAGCTCCTACGAGCAGTACTTC. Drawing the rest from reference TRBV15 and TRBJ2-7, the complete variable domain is DAMVIQNPRYQVTQFGKPVTLSCSQTLNHNVMYWYQQKSSQAPKLLFHYYDKDFNNEADTPDNFQSRRPNTSFCFLDIRSPGLGDTAMYLCATSLGRESSYEQYFGPGTRLTVT.

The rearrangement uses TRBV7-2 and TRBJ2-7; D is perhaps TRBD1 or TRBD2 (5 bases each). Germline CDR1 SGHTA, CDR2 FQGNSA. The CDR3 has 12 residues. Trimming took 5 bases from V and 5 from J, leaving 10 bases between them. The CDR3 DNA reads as TGTGCCAGCAGCCGGGACGTAAACGAGCAGTACTTC. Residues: CASSRDVNEQYF.